Listed below are T cell receptor beta chains from one sample, sequenced in a study of T cell clonotyping in hematopoietic cell transplantation. Generated by immunoSEQ multiplex PCR, the TCRdb table keeps only in-frame clones and is missing some. The sample holds 6,500 to 9,500 clones; around 94% are singletons and the top ten take 1% to 1.5%. The sample consisted of peripheral blood mononuclear cells, taken 30 days after allogeneic stem cell transplant. The receptors stem from a male patient aged 55 to 69 who had an allogeneic stem cell transplant from an unrelated donor, so T cells may come from the graft donor. Some clones in this sample may be carry-over from other donors' samples. CDR3s include the opening cysteine and the closing phenylalanine or tryptophan. The order of the fields is clone size, J gene, D gene, V gene, CDR3 DNA, CDR3 protein. A D gene is named only where the DNA matches it firmly. Clone size is shown for a subset of rows, as once, few, many or a class of expanded clone.

size: -; J: TRBJ2-7; D: -; V: TRBV6-1; DNA: TGTGCCAGCAGTGATCCTGCCGAGCAGTACTTC; CDR3: CASSDPAEQYF
size: -; J: TRBJ1-5; D: -; V: TRBV28; DNA: TGTGCCAGCAGTCCCCCCGGACAAGTGGGGCAATCAGCCCAGCATTTT; CDR3: CASSPPGQVGQSAQHF
size: -; J: TRBJ1-5; D: -; V: TRBV7-9; DNA: TGTGCCAGCAGCTGGGGGGGGGATCAGCCCCAGCATTTT; CDR3: CASSWGGDQPQHF
size: -; J: TRBJ1-2; D: -; V: TRBV6-5; DNA: TGTGCCAGCAGTTACGGGAACGACTATGGCTACACCTTC; CDR3: CASSYGNDYGYTF
size: -; J: TRBJ2-7; D: -; V: TRBV27; DNA: TGTGCCAGCAGACGGGCGGGATTTGTTGACGAGCAGTACTTC; CDR3: CASRRAGFVDEQYF
size: once; J: TRBJ2-1; D: -; V: TRBV19; DNA: TGTGCCAGTAGTTTATCCGGGGGGCCCTACAATGAGCAGTTCTTC; CDR3: CASSLSGGPYNEQFF
size: -; J: TRBJ1-2; D: TRBD1; V: TRBV27; DNA: TGTGCCAGCAGTTTGATCCTTAAGGACAGGGGGCTCTATGGCTACACCTTC; CDR3: CASSLILKDRGLYGYTF
size: once; J: TRBJ2-6; D: -; V: TRBV9; DNA: TGTGCCAGCAGCGTCGGGGCCTCTGGGGCCAACGTCCTGACTTTC; CDR3: CASSVGASGANVLTF
size: -; J: TRBJ2-5; D: -; V: TRBV5-4; DNA: TGTGCCAGCAGCTTGGGACAGCAAGAGACCCAGTACTTC; CDR3: CASSLGQQETQYF
size: -; J: TRBJ2-7; D: -; V: TRBV28; DNA: TGTGCCAGCAGTTTTTCCCTATCGACGCATACCTACGAGCAGTACTTC; CDR3: CASSFSLSTHTYEQYF
size: -; J: TRBJ2-1; D: -; V: TRBV2; DNA: TGTGCCAGCGGAAAAAATGAGCAGTTCTTC; CDR3: CASGKNEQFF
size: -; J: TRBJ1-1; D: TRBD1; V: TRBV6-1; DNA: TGTGCCAGCTCAGGCAGGGGGCTTGATACTGAAGCTTTCTTT; CDR3: CASSGRGLDTEAFF
size: -; J: TRBJ1-5; D: -; V: TRBV7-2; DNA: TGTGCCAGCAGCTTACAGGGTTTCCAGCCCCAGCATTTT; CDR3: CASSLQGFQPQHF
size: once; J: TRBJ2-1; D: -; V: TRBV30; DNA: TGTGCCTGGAGTTCGACCTGGGAGCAGTTCTTC; CDR3: CAWSSTWEQFF
size: -; J: TRBJ2-2; D: -; V: TRBV27; DNA: TGTGCCAGCAGTTTCTATTCGACAATGAGCGGGTATGGAAGCGGGGAGCTGTTTTTT; CDR3: CASSFYSTMSGYGSGELFF
size: -; J: TRBJ2-5; D: TRBD2; V: TRBV25-1; DNA: TGTGCCAGCAGTGAAGCAGCGGGAGGGAGTGAGACCCAGTACTTC; CDR3: CASSEAAGGSETQYF
size: -; J: TRBJ1-1; D: -; V: TRBV9; DNA: TGTGCCAGCAGCAAGGGTCCGGGGGGGAACACTGAAGCTTTCTTT; CDR3: CASSKGPGGNTEAFF
size: -; J: TRBJ2-5; D: -; V: TRBV7-9; DNA: TGTGCCAGCAGCGAAAAAGCTCAAGAGACCCAGTACTTC; CDR3: CASSEKAQETQYF
size: once; J: TRBJ1-4; D: TRBD1; V: TRBV7-9; DNA: TGTGCCAGCAGCGGGGGACAGCTTAATGAAAAACTGTTTTTT; CDR3: CASSGGQLNEKLFF
size: -; J: TRBJ1-5; D: -; V: TRBV5-1; DNA: TGCGCCAGCAGCGCGACCACCTATAGCAATCAGCCCCAGCATTTT; CDR3: CASSATTYSNQPQHF
size: once; J: TRBJ1-4; D: -; V: TRBV15; DNA: TGTGCCACCAGCAGAGATGCGAGTACAACTAATGAAAAACTGTTTTTT; CDR3: CATSRDASTTNEKLFF
size: -; J: TRBJ2-7; D: TRBD2; V: TRBV9; DNA: TGTGCCAGCAGCCCGGGACTAGCGGGATCCTACGAGCAGTACTTC; CDR3: CASSPGLAGSYEQYF
size: -; J: TRBJ2-1; D: -; V: TRBV5-1; DNA: TGCGCCAGCAGCTCGGACCCGGTCTACAATGAGCAGTTCTTC; CDR3: CASSSDPVYNEQFF
size: -; J: TRBJ2-7; D: -; V: TRBV5-4; DNA: TGTGCCAGCAGCTTGACAGTTAACGAGCAGTACTTC; CDR3: CASSLTVNEQYF
size: -; J: TRBJ2-3; D: -; V: TRBV2; DNA: TGTGCCAGCAGTGCTTGGGATACGCAGTATTTT; CDR3: CASSAWDTQYF
size: -; J: TRBJ2-5; D: -; V: TRBV5-5; DNA: TGTGCCAGCAGCTTGGCCGGTAGCCAAGAGACCCAGTACTTC; CDR3: CASSLAGSQETQYF
size: -; J: TRBJ2-7; D: -; V: TRBV14; DNA: TGTGCCAGCAGCCCCCGACTAGGATTAGCCTACGAGCAGTACTTC; CDR3: CASSPRLGLAYEQYF
size: -; J: TRBJ1-5; D: -; V: TRBV30; DNA: TGTGCCTGGGACCAGGGTTTAGGTCAGCCCCAGCATTTT; CDR3: CAWDQGLGQPQHF
size: -; J: TRBJ2-7; D: TRBD2; V: TRBV5-4; DNA: TGTGCCAGCAGCCCTGGGACTAGCGGCTACTCCTACGAGCAGTACTTC; CDR3: CASSPGTSGYSYEQYF
size: -; J: TRBJ2-7; D: TRBD2; V: TRBV9; DNA: TGTGCCAGCAGCCCCCGGACTAGCTCCTACGAGCAGTACTTC; CDR3: CASSPRTSSYEQYF
size: once; J: TRBJ2-3; D: -; V: TRBV10-1; DNA: TGCGCTACCGGGGGATTGGAGGATACGCAGTATTTT; CDR3: CATGGLEDTQYF
size: once; J: TRBJ2-7; D: TRBD2; V: TRBV5-1; DNA: TGCGCCAGCAGCTGGGGGACTAGCGGGACGTACTCCTACGAGCAGTACTTC; CDR3: CASSWGTSGTYSYEQYF
size: -; J: TRBJ2-7; D: TRBD1; V: TRBV15; DNA: TGTGCCACCAGCTCCGGACAGGGGGTTCCCTACGAGCAGTACTTC; CDR3: CATSSGQGVPYEQYF
size: -; J: TRBJ1-5; D: -; V: TRBV28; DNA: TGTGCCAGCAGTAGGGGACTGCTCCTTTATAGCAATCAGCCCCAGCATTTT; CDR3: CASSRGLLLYSNQPQHF
size: -; J: TRBJ1-1; D: TRBD1; V: TRBV7-3; DNA: TGTGCCAGCAGCCCGTCGTCGGGACAGTCTACTGAAGCTTTCTTT; CDR3: CASSPSSGQSTEAFF
size: once; J: TRBJ2-5; D: -; V: TRBV30; DNA: TGTGCCTGGACCTTGGGGGGGCGGGAGCAGTACTTC; CDR3: CAWTLGGREQYF